This is a list of T cell receptor beta chains from one sample in a study of blood T cell repertoires in COVID-19. TCRdb's table, derived via immunoSEQ multiplex PCR, lists solely in-frame clones and lacks some. The sample gives 95,000 to 150,000 clones, about 80% of which show up once; roughly 17% is in the top ten. The sequenced sample consisted of peripheral blood. These receptors originate from a man aged 55 to 70 with active or convalescent COVID-19. Each CDR3 is given with its conserved first and last residue. Each record gives: CDR3 length, V gene, clone size, J gene, D gene, CDR3 DNA, CDR3 protein. D genes are given only for firm matches. The listing skips clone size in some rows; elsewhere it reads once, few, many or a size class.

15,TRBV6-5,NA,TRBJ1-1,TRBD1,TGTGCCAGCAGTCAAACGGGACAGGGTTTGTCTGAAGCTTTCTTT,CASSQTGQGLSEAFF
14,TRBV7-2,NA,TRBJ2-7,NA,TGTGCCAGCAGCCCACGCGGACAGATATACGAGCAGTACTTC,CASSPRGQIYEQYF
13,TRBV11-2,NA,TRBJ2-7,NA,TGTGCCAGCAGCCGAGGGGGGGACTACGAGCAGTACTTC,CASSRGGDYEQYF
17,TRBV19,NA,TRBJ2-3,TRBD2,TGTGCCACCGCCCCCTTTAGCGGGAGGGACGGGACAGATACGCAGTATTTT,CATAPFSGRDGTDTQYF
16,TRBV18,NA,TRBJ2-7,NA,TGTGCCAGCTCACCCCGGGTCGGGGTTGCCTCCTACGAGCAGTACTTC,CASSPRVGVASYEQYF
17,TRBV4-3,NA,TRBJ1-3,TRBD1,TGCGCCAGCAGCCAAGATGGGGACAGCCTCTCTGGAAACACCATATATTTT,CASSQDGDSLSGNTIYF
14,TRBV7-8,few,TRBJ2-5,NA,TGTGCCAGCAGCTCCCTCGTGGCTAGAGAGACCCAGTACTTC,CASSSLVARETQYF
15,TRBV30,NA,TRBJ1-1,NA,TGTGCCTGGGCAGGTCGGGGTGCTGAGGACACTGAAGCTTTCTTT,CAWAGRGAEDTEAFF
14,TRBV5-5,NA,TRBJ2-7,NA,TGTGCCAGCAGCTTGCAGGTGGGAGCGTACGAGCAGTACTTC,CASSLQVGAYEQYF
16,TRBV5-1,NA,TRBJ2-3,TRBD2,TGCGCCAGCAGCTTGGCCGGGGGGTTCCAAGGGGATACGCAGTATTTT,CASSLAGGFQGDTQYF
13,TRBV27,few,TRBJ2-1,TRBD1,TGTGCCAGCCGGACAGGGACCTACAATGAGCAGTTCTTC,CASRTGTYNEQFF
16,TRBV14,NA,TRBJ2-7,TRBD2,TGTGCCAGCAGCAACCTGGGGAGGGGAGAAATCAGCGAGCAGTACTTC,CASSNLGRGEISEQYF
15,TRBV28,NA,TRBJ2-3,NA,TGTGCCAGCAGTACAGGGATTACAATCCAAGATACGCAGTATTTT,CASSTGITIQDTQYF
14,TRBV9,NA,TRBJ2-3,NA,TGTGCCAGCAGCGTCTCCAGCGTCGGAGATACGCAGTATTTT,CASSVSSVGDTQYF
15,TRBV7-2,once,TRBJ2-2,TRBD2,TGTGCCAGCAGCCAGACTAGCGGCCGCACCGGGGAGCTGTTTTTT,CASSQTSGRTGELFF
12,TRBV29-1,NA,TRBJ2-5,TRBD1,TGCAGCGCTGACAGGGCCCAAGAGACCCAGTACTTC,CSADRAQETQYF
18,TRBV9,NA,TRBJ2-1,TRBD2,TGTGCCAGCACCCCCGCGGTTATTAGCGGGAGAAAGGGCAATGAGCAGTTCTTC,CASTPAVISGRKGNEQFF
13,TRBV23-1,once,TRBJ2-7,TRBD1,TGCGCCAGCAGTCGCGACAGGGGCTACGAGCAGTACTTC,CASSRDRGYEQYF
15,TRBV7-6,NA,TRBJ1-1,TRBD1,TGTGCCAGCAGTTCAGCTCTAAGGGGGCTCACTGAAGCTTTCTTT,CASSSALRGLTEAFF
18,TRBV28,NA,TRBJ2-7,TRBD2,TGTGCCAGCAGACCACGAGGCGGGAGGGCCGTAAGCTCCTACGAGCAGTACTTC,CASRPRGGRAVSSYEQYF
13,TRBV6-5,once,TRBJ2-3,NA,TGTGCCAGCAGCTACTCGCGAGCAGATACGCAGTATTTT,CASSYSRADTQYF
15,TRBV19,NA,TRBJ2-7,TRBD1,TGTGCCAGTAGTATAGATGCAGGGGGCAGCTACGAGCAGTACTTC,CASSIDAGGSYEQYF
14,TRBV9,NA,TRBJ1-6,TRBD1,TGTGCCAGCAGCGGACAGGGAAATGGCTCACCCCTCCACTTT,CASSGQGNGSPLHF
15,TRBV15,few,TRBJ2-7,NA,TGTGCCACCAGCAGAGATCCCCGGCCTAGCTACGAGCAGTACTTC,CATSRDPRPSYEQYF
14,TRBV9,NA,TRBJ1-5,NA,TGTGCCAGCAGCGGCGGGTTTAGCAATCAGCCCCAGCATTTT,CASSGGFSNQPQHF
15,TRBV15,NA,TRBJ1-2,NA,TGTGCCACCAGCGCCGCCCGGGGATCTAACTATGGCTACACCTTC,CATSAARGSNYGYTF
12,TRBV30,NA,TRBJ2-7,NA,TGTGCCGGCACGGGACTCCTCTACGAGCAGTACTTC,CAGTGLLYEQYF
15,TRBV5-1,NA,TRBJ2-7,TRBD2,TGCGCCAGCAGCGTCAATAGCGGGAGCTGGGGCGAGCAGTACTTC,CASSVNSGSWGEQYF
11,TRBV20-1,few,TRBJ2-7,NA,TGCAGTGCTAGCCCAGGGTTCGAGCAGTACTTC,CSASPGFEQYF
15,TRBV25-1,once,TRBJ1-4,TRBD1,TGTGCCAGCGGGCCCAAGGGGGCATCTAATGAAAAACTGTTTTTT,CASGPKGASNEKLFF
15,TRBV7-2,NA,TRBJ2-1,NA,TGTGCCAGCAGCGCCCGGGACAATCTCCGTTTTGAGCAGTTCTTC,CASSARDNLRFEQFF
13,TRBV3-1/TRBV3-2,NA,TRBJ2-7,NA,TGTGCCAGCAGCCCCAGACCGGGGAACGAGCAGTACTTC,CASSPRPGNEQYF
14,TRBV25-1,NA,TRBJ1-5,TRBD1,TGTGCCAGCAGAGGACAGGGAAGCAATCAGCCCCAGCATTTT,CASRGQGSNQPQHF
16,TRBV19,NA,TRBJ1-4,NA,TGTGCCAGTAGCCCCCTTTCAGGAGGGAGAGGTGAAAAACTGTTTTTT,CASSPLSGGRGEKLFF
15,TRBV5-6,NA,TRBJ2-4,NA,TGTGCCAGCAGCTTGGTGGGGCAGGGTCGGAACATTCAGTACTTC,CASSLVGQGRNIQYF
18,TRBV7-6,NA,TRBJ2-1,TRBD2,TGTGCCAGCAGCTTAGGCCCGCTAGCGAGCGGGAAGTACAATGAGCAGTTCTTC,CASSLGPLASGKYNEQFF
16,TRBV9,NA,TRBJ2-3,TRBD1,TGTGCCAGCAGCGTGGGGACAGCCACTAGCACAGATACGCAGTATTTT,CASSVGTATSTDTQYF
14,TRBV28,NA,TRBJ2-5,TRBD2,TGTGCCAGCAGTCTATCGGGGGGCCAAGAGACCCAGTACTTC,CASSLSGGQETQYF
16,TRBV9,NA,TRBJ2-6,NA,TGTGCCAGCAGCAAACAGGGCTTCTCTGGGGCCAACGTCCTGACTTTC,CASSKQGFSGANVLTF
15,TRBV3-1/TRBV3-2,NA,TRBJ2-2,NA,TGTGCCAGCAGCCAAGGGCTAGTTGGCACCGGGGAGCTGTTTTTT,CASSQGLVGTGELFF
15,TRBV5-4,NA,TRBJ2-5,TRBD1,TGTGCCAGCAGCAAGAGACAGGGGGCTGGGGAGACCCAGTACTTC,CASSKRQGAGETQYF
18,TRBV20-1,NA,TRBJ2-1,TRBD2,TGCAGTGCTAGTCTGGCGGGAGGGCCTATCGGCTCCTACAATGAGCAGTTCTTC,CSASLAGGPIGSYNEQFF
15,TRBV6-2/TRBV6-3,once,TRBJ2-5,TRBD2,TGTGCCAGCAGCTCTCCTCATCGGGGGGAGGAGACCCAGTACTTC,CASSSPHRGEETQYF
13,TRBV2,once,TRBJ2-5,NA,TGTGCCAGCGGGGGGACCCAAAAAGAGACCCAGTACTTC,CASGGTQKETQYF
12,TRBV24-1,NA,TRBJ2-1,NA,TGTGCCACCAGCGGGACTTTCCCTCGTCAGTTCTTC,CATSGTFPRQFF